This T cell receptor beta chain was recorded in a study of T cells in tumors and immune-related adverse events. Sequencing was performed with immunoSEQ multiplex PCR; in TCRdb, only in-frame clones are kept and a portion is missing. This table holds about 4,900 clones, about 61% found once. The ends were cut back, 7 bases at V and 4 bases at J, with 8 bases in the middle. Per the germline V gene, CDR1 is SNHLY and CDR2 is FYNNEI. CDR3 length: 11 residues. This clonotype was obtained from a female donor with metastatic renal cell carcinoma. The chain has TRBV2 and TRBJ2-7; unclear D gene. The sequences come from gut tissue, collected from a patient treated with anti-PD-1 therapy. The CDR3 protein is CASNNAYEQYF. CDR3 bases: TGTGCCAGCAATAATGCTTACGAGCAGTACTTC.